The T cell receptor (beta chain) under discussion was sequenced for a study of blood T cell repertoires in COVID-19. This CDR3 is 12 amino acids long. Trimming removed 6 bases from V and 6 bases from J, with 9 bases in between. Generated by immunoSEQ multiplex PCR, the TCRdb table keeps only in-frame clones and is missing some. The table has roughly 200,000 clones, roughly 80% seen once; the top ten hold roughly 14%. V and J are TRBV12-3 or TRBV12-4 and TRBJ1-5; no clear D. The sequenced material came from peripheral blood. This receptor was identified in a man in his forties or fifties who had recovered from COVID-19. The DNA of the CDR3 is TGTGCCAGCAGCTATTCAAGTCAGCCCCAGCATTTT. Residues: CASSYSSQPQHF.